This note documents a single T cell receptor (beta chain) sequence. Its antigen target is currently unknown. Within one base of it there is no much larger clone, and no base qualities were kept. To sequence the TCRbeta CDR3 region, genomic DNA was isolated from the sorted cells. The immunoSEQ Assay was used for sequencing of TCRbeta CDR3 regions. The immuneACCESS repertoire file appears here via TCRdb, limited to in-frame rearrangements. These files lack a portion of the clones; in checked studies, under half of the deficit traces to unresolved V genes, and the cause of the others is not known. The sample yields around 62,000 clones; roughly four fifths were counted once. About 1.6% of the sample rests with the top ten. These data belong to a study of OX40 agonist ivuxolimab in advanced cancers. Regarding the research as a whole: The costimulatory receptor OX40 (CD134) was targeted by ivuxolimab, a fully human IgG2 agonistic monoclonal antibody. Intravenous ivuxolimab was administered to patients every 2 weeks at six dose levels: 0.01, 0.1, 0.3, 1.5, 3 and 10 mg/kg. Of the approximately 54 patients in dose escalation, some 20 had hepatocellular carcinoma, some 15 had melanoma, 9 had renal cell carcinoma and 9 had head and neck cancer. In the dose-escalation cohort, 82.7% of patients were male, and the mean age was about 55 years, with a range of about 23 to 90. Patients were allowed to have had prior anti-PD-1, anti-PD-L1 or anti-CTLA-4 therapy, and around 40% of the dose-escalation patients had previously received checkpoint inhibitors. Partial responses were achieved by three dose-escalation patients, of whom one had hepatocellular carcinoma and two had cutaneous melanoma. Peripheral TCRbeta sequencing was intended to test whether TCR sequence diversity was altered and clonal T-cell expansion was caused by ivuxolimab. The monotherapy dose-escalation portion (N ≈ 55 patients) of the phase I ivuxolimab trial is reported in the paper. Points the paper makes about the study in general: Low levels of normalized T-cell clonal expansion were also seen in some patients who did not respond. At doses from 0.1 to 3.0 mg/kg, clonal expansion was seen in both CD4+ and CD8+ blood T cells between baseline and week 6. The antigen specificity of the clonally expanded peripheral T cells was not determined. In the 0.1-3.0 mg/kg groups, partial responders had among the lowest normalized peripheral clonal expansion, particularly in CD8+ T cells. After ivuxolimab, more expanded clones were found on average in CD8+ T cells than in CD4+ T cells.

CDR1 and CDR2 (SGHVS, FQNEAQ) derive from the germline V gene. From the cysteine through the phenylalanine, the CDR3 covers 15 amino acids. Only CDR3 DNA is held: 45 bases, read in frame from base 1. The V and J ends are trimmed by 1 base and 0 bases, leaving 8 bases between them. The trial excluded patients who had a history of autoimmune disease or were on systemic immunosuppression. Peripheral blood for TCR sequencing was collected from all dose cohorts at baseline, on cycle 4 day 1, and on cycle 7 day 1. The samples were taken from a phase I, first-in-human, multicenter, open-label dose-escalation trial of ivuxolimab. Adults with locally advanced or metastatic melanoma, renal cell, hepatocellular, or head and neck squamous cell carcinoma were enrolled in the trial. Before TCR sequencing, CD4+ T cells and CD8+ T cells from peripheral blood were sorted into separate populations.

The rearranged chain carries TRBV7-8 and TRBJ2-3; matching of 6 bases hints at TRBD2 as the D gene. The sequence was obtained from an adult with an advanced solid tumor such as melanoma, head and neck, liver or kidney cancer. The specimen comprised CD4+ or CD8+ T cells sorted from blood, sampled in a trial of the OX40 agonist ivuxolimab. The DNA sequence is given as TGTGCCAGCAGCTTAGAGCGGGCAAGCACAGATACGCAGTATTTT. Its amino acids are CASSLERASTDTQYF.